Listed below are T cell receptor beta chains from one sample, sequenced in a study of Ad26.COV2.S vaccination and SARS-CoV-2 variants. Using immunoSEQ multiplex PCR, the repertoire was profiled, and TCRdb retains in-frame clones only, with some absent. The sample lists fewer than 900,000 clones; around 92% were seen once. The sample was peripheral blood, taken in a trial of Ad26.COV2.S vaccine versus placebo. The receptor source for this set is a person aged 18-60 years who received the Ad26.COV2.S COVID-19 vaccine or a placebo. The conserved cysteine and the conserved F or W are not part of the CDR3 here.

J gene,V gene,CDR3 protein
TRBJ2-1,TRBV7-3,ASSSAPAGGPRGSYNEQF
TRBJ2-1,TRBV11-2,ASSNELTSSSYNEQF
TRBJ2-1,TRBV18,ASSPRGGIVYNEQF
TRBJ2-4,TRBV7-9,ASSSSGAQY
TRBJ2-1,TRBV11-2,ASSLLGEQF
TRBJ2-3,TRBV7-3,ASSFGRGSTDTQY
TRBJ2-1,TRBV5-1,ASSLDGLDGHEQF
TRBJ2-5,TRBV5-6,ASSGNWDRVLETQY
TRBJ2-3,TRBV7-8,ASSLVAGVPPADTQY
TRBJ2-1,TRBV29-1,SVGPSVANEQF
TRBJ2-3,TRBV24-1,ATSDPGHGTDTQY
TRBJ1-6,TRBV19,ASSGQGLSPLH
TRBJ2-1,TRBV11-2,ASSFQWGGHEQF
TRBJ1-5,TRBV18,ASSPDRIYQPQH
TRBJ2-1,TRBV2,ASNQDNYNEQF
TRBJ1-1,TRBV7-9,ASSLQETEAF
TRBJ1-5,TRBV3-1/TRBV3-2,ASSQDEGPQH
TRBJ2-2,TRBV25-1,ASSTGGRELF